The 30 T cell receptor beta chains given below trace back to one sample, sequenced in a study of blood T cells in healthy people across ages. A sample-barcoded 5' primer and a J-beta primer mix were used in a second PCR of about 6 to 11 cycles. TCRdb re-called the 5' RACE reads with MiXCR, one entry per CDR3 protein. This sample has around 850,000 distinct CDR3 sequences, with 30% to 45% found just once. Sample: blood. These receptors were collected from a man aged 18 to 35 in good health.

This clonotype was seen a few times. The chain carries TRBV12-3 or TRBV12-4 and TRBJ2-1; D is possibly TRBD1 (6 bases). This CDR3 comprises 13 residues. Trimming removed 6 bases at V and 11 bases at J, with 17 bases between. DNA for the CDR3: TGTGCCAGCAGCCGAGGGGGTGGAACCAAGCAGTTCTTC. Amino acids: CASSRGGGTKQFF.

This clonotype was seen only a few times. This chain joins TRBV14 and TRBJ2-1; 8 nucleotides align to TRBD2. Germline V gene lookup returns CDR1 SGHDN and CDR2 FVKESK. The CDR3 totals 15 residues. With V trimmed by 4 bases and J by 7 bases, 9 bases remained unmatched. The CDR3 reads CASSPLLGRGNEQFF. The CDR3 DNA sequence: TGTGCCAGCAGCCCCCTACTCGGGAGGGGAAATGAGCAGTTCTTC.

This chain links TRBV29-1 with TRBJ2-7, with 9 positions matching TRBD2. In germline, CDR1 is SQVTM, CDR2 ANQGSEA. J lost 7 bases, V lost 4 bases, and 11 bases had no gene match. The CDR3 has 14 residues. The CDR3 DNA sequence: TGCAGCGTTGGGCTAGCGGGGCATTACAATGAGCAGTACTTC. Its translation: CSVGLAGHYNEQYF.

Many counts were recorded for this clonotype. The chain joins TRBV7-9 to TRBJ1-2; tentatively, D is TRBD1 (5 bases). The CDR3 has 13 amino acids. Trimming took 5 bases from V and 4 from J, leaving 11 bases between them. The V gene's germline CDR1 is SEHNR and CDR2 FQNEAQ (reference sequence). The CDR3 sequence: CASSHDSSYGYTF. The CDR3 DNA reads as TGTGCCAGCAGCCACGACAGCTCCTATGGCTACACCTTC.

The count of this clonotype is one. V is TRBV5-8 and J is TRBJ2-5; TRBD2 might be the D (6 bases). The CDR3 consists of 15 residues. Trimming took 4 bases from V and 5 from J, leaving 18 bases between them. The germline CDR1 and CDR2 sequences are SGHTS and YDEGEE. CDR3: CASSPERGTGETQYF. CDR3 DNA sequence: TGTGCCAGCAGCCCGGAACGGGGGACTGGGGAGACCCAGTACTTC.

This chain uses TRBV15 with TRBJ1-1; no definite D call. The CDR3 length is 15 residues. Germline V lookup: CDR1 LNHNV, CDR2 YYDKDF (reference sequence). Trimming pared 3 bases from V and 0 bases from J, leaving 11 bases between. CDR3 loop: CATSRKRVLNTEAFF. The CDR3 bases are TGTGCCACCAGCAGGAAAAGGGTCCTGAACACTGAAGCTTTCTTT.

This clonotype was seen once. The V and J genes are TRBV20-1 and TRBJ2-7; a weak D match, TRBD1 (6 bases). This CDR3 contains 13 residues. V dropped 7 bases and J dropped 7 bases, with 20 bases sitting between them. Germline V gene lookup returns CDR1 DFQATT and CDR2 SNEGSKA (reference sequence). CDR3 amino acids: CSVSGTRGSEQYF. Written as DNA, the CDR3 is TGCAGTGTCTCCGGGACACGAGGGAGTGAGCAGTACTTC.

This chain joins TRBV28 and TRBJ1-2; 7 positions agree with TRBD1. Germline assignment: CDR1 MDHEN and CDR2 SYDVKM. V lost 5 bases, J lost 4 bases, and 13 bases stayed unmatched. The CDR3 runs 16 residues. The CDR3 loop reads CASSPNYRGSGYGYTF. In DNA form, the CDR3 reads TGTGCCAGCAGTCCTAACTACAGGGGAAGCGGCTATGGCTACACCTTC.

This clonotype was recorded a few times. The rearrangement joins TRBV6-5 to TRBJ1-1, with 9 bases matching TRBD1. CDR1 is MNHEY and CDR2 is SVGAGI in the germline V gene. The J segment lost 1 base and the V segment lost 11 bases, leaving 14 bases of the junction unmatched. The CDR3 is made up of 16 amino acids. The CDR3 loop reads CAPGDRDKDPNTEAFF. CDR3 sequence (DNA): TGTGCCCCCGGGGACAGGGACAAGGACCCGAACACTGAAGCTTTCTTT.

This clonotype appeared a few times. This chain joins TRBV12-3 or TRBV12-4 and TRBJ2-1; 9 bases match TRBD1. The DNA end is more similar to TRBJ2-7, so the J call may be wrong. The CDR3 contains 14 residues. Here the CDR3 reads CASRDRASYNEQYF. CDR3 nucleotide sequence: TGTGCCAGCCGGGACAGGGCGTCCTACAATGAGCAGTACTTC.

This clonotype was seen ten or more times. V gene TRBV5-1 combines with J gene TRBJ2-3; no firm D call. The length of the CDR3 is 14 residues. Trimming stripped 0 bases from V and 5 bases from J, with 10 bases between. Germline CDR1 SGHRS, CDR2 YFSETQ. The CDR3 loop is CASSLAVTLDTQYF. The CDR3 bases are TGCGCCAGCAGCTTGGCCGTGACCTTAGATACGCAGTATTTT.

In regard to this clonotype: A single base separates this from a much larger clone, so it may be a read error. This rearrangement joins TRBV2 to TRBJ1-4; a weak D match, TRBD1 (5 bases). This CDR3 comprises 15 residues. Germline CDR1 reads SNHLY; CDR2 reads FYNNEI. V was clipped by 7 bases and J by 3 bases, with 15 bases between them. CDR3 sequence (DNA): TGTGCCAGCAATCCTACGACAGTCTCTAATGAAAAACTGTTTTTT. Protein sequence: CASNPTTVSNEKLFF.

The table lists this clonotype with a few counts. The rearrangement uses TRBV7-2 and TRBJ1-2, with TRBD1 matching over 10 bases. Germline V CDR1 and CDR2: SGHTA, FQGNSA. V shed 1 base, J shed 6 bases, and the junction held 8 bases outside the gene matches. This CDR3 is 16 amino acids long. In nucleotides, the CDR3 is TGTGCCAGCAGCTTAGATCTCCTCGGGACAGGGGATGGCTACACCTTC. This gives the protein CASSLDLLGTGDGYTF.

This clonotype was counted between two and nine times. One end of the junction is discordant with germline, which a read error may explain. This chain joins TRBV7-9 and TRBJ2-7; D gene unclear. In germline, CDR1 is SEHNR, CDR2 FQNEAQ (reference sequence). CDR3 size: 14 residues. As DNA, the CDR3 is TGTGCCGGCAGCTTAGCCAGCAGGTTCTACGAGCAGTACTTC. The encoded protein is CAGSLASRFYEQYF. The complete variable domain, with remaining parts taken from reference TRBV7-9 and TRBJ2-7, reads DTGVSQNPRHKITKRGQNVTFRCDPISEHNRLYWYRQTLGQGPEFLTYFQNEAQLEKSRLLSDRFSAERPKGSFSTLEIQRTEQGDSAMYLCAGSLASRFYEQYFGPGTRLTVT.

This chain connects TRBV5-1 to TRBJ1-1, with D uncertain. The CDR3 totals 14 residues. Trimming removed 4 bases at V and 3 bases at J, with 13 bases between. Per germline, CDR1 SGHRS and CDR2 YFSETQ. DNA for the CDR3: TGCGCCAGCAGCGTGGAAGCGGTTTACACTGAAGCTTTCTTT. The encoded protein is CASSVEAVYTEAFF.

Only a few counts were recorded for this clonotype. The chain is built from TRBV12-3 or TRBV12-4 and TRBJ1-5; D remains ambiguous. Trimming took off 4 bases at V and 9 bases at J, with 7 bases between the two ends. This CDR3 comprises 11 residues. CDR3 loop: CASSSAGPQHF. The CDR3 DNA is TGTGCCAGCAGTTCTGCCGGGCCCCAGCATTTT.

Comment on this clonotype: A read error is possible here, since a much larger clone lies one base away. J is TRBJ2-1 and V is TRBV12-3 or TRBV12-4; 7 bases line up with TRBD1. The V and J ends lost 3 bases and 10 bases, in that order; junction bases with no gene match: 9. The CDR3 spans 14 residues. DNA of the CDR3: TGTGCCAGCAGTTTGGGGTTTGAAGGGGGCGAGCAGTTCTTC. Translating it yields CASSLGFEGGEQFF.

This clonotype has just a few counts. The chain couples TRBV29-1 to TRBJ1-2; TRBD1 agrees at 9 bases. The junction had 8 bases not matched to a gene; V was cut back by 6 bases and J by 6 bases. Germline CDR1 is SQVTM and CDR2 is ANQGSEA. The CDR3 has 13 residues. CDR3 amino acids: CSVSATGGNGYTF. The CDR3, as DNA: TGCAGCGTCTCAGCCACAGGGGGCAATGGCTACACCTTC.

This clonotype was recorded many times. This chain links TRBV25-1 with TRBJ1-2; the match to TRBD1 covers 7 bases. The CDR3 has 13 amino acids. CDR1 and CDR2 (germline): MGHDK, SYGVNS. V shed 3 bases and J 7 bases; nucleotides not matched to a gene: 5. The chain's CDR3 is CASSDPQGSGYTF. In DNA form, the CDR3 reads TGTGCCAGCAGTGACCCACAGGGGAGTGGCTACACCTTC.

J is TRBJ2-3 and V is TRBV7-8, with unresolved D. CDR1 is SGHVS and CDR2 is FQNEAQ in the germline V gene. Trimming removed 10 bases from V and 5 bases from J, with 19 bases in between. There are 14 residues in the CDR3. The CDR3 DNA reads TGTGCCACCCTGACCGCGGCGGCCGAAGATACGCAGTATTTT. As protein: CATLTAAAEDTQYF.

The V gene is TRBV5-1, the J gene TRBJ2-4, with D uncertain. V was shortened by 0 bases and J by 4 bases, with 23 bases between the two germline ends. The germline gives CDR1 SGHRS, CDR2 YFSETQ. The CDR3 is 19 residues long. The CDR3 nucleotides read TGCGCCAGCAGCTTGGGACGGTGGGCTGTGCCCGCCCTGAAAAACATTCAGTACTTC. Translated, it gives CASSLGRWAVPALKNIQYF.

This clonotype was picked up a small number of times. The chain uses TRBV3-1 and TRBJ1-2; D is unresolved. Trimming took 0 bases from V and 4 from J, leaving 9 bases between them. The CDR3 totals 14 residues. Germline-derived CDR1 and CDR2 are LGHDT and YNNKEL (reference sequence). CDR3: CASSQDTGSYGYTF. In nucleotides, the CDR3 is TGTGCCAGCAGCCAAGATACCGGCTCCTATGGCTACACCTTC.

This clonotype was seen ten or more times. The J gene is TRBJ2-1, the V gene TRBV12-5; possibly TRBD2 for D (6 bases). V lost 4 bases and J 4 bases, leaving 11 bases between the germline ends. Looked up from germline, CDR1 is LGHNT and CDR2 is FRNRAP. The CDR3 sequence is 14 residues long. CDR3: CASGSDGGYNEQFF. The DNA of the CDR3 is TGTGCTAGTGGTTCCGACGGAGGGTACAATGAGCAGTTCTTC.

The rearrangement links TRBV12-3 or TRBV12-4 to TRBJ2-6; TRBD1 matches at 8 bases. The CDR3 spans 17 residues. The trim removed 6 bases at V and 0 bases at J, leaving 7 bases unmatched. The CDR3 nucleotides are TGTGCCAGCAGGGCCGGGACAGGAGGCTCTGGGGCCAACGTCCTGACTTTC. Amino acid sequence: CASRAGTGGSGANVLTF.

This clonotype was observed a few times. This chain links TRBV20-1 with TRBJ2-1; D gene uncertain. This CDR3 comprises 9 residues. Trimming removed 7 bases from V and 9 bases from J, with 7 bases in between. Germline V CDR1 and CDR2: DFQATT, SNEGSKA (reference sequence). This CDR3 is CSVSVEQFF. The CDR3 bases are TGCAGTGTATCCGTTGAGCAGTTCTTC.

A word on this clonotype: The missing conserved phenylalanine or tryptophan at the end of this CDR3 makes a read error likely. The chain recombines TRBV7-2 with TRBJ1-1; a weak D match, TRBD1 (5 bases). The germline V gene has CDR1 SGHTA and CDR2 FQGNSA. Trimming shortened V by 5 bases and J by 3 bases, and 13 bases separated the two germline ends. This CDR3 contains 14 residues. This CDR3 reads CASSKQVGDTEAFI. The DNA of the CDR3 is TGTGCCAGCAGCAAACAGGTGGGGGACACTGAAGCTTTCATT.

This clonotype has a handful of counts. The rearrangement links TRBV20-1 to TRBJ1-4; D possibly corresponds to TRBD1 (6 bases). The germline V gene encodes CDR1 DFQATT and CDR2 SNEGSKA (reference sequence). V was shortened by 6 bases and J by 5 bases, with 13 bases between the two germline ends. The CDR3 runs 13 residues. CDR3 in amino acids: CSASRTANEKLFF. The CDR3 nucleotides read TGCAGTGCCTCCAGGACAGCGAATGAAAAACTGTTTTTT.

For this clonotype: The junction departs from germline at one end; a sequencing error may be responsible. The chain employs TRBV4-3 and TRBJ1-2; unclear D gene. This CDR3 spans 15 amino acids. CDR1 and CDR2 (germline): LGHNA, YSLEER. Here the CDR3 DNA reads TGCGCCAGCAGCCGAGATCCCACACTAAACTATGGCTTCACCTTC. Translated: CASSRDPTLNYGFTF.

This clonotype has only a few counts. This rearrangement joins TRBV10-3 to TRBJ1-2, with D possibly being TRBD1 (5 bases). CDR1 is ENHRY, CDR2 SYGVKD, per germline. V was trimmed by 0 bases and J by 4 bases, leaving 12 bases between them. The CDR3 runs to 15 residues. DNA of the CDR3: TGTGCCATCAGTGAGTCCAAGGGGCTCGGCTATGGCTACACCTTC. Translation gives CAISESKGLGYGYTF.

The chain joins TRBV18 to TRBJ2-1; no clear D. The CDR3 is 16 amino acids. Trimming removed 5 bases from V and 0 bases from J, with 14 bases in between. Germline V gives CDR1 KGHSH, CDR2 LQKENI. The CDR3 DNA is TGTGCCAGCTCAAAGGGCCCCTGGAGCTCCTACAATGAGCAGTTCTTC. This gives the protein CASSKGPWSSYNEQFF. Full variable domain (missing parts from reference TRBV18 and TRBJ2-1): NAGVMQNPRHLVRRRGQEARLRCSPMKGHSHVYWYRQLPEEGLKFMVYLQKENIIDESGMPKERFSAEFPKEGPSILRIQQVVRGDSAAYFCASSKGPWSSYNEQFFGPGTRLTVL.